This T cell receptor (beta chain) comes out of a study of long-term antiretroviral therapy in people with HIV. Overall study findings and caveats: ART was followed by higher diversity that remained below transplant donor controls.

With V trimmed by 9 bases and J by 5 bases, 7 bases remained unmatched. Germline assignment: CDR1 ENHRY and CDR2 SYGVKD. There are 14 residues in the CDR3. Runs used v3.0 of the immunoSEQ assay and were done at survey level. Repertoires were generated with immunoSEQ multiplex PCR, while TCRdb's copy carries only in-frame clones and drops some. The sample holds tens of thousands of clones, 82% seen once. Comments on this clone: The antigen remains unidentified.

The specimen was unsorted PBMCs, collected 0.5 years after starting antiretroviral therapy. The source of this sequence is a man aged 18 to 29 with HIV. V is TRBV10-3 and J is TRBJ2-2; TRBD1 matches 9 bases. The CDR3 coding sequence is TGTGCCATTCAACAGGGGGCCAAAACCGGGGAGCTGTTTTTT. This gives the protein CAIQQGAKTGELFF.